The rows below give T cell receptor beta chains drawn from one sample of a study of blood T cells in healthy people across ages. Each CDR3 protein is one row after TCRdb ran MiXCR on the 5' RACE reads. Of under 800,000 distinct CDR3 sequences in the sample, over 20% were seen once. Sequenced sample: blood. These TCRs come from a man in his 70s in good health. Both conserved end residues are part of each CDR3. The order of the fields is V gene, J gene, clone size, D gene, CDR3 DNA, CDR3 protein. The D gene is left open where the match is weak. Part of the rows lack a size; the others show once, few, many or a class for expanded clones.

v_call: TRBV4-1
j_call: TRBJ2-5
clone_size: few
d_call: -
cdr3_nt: TGCGCCAGCAAAATTGGACAGGAGGGGGAGACCCAGTACTTC
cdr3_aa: CASKIGQEGETQYF

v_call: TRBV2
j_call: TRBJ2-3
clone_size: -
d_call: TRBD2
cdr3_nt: TGTGCCAGCAGTGAAGCTAGCGGGATGGCAGATACGCAGTATTTT
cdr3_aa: CASSEASGMADTQYF

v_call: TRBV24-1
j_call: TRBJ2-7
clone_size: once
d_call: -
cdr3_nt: TGTGCCACCAGTGATTCCTACGAGCAGTACTTC
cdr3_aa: CATSDSYEQYF

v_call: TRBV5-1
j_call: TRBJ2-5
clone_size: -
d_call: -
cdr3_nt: TGCGCCAGTAGCTTGGCCGTACAAGAGGCCCAGTACTTC
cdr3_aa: CASSLAVQEAQYF

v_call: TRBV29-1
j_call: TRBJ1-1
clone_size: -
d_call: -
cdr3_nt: TGCAGCGTTAGTAGCAGGGTTCGGACTGAAGCTTTCTTT
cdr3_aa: CSVSSRVRTEAFF

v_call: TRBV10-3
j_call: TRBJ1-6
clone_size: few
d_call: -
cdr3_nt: TGTGCCATCAGTGAGGGACAGCCCAATTCACCCCTCCACTTT
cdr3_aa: CAISEGQPNSPLHF

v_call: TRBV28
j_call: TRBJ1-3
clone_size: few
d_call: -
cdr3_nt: TGTGCCAGCAGTCCGTCTGCTGGAAACACCATATATTTT
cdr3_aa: CASSPSAGNTIYF

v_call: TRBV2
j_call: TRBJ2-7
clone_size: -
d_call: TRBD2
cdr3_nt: TGTGCCAGCAGCGGGACTAGAAGCGAGCAGTACTTC
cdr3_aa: CASSGTRSEQYF

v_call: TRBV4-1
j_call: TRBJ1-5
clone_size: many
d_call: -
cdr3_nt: TGCGCCAGCAGCCACCCCGGGTCCCTGGGACAGCCCCAGCATTTT
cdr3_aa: CASSHPGSLGQPQHF

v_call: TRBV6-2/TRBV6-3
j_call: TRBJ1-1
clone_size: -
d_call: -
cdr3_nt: TGTGCCAGCATCTCCCTCAACGGGGGGGGGAGCATTGAAGCTTTCTTT
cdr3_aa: CASISLNGGGSIEAFF

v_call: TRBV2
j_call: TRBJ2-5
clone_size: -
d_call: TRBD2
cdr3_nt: TGTGCCAGCAGAGATAGCGGGAATTGGTTGGAGACCCAGTACTTC
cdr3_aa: CASRDSGNWLETQYF

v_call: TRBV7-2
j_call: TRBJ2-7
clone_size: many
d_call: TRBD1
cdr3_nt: TGTGCCAGCAGTTTTCGGACAGGGGGCGAGATATACGGCAACGAGCAGTACTTC
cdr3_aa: CASSFRTGGEIYGNEQYF

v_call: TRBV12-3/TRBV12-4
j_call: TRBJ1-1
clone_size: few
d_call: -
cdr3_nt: TGTGCCAGCAGTGGACGGACGAACACTGAAGCTTTCTTT
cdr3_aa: CASSGRTNTEAFF

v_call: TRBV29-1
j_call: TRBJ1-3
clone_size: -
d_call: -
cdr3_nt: TGCAGCGTTGACCCGGGTGCTGGAAACACCATATATTTT
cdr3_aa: CSVDPGAGNTIYF

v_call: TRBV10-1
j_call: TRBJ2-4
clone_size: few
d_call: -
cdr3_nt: TGCGCCAGCAGTGAGGGCAGTTCACTAGCCAAAAACATTCAGTACTTC
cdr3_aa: CASSEGSSLAKNIQYF

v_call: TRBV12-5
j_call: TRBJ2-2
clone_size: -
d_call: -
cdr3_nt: TGTGCTAGTGCAATGAGTGTGGAGGGCACCGGGGAGCTGTTTTTT
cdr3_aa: CASAMSVEGTGELFF

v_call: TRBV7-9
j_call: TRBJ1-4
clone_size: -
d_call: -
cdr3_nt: TGTGCCAGCAGCTTAGTTGGGACCGGTCAGGAAAAACTGTTTTTT
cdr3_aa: CASSLVGTGQEKLFF

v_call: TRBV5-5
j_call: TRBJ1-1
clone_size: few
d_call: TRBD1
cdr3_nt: TGTGCCAGCAGCCGGACAGGGGCCGTTGAAGCTTTCTTT
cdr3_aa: CASSRTGAVEAFF